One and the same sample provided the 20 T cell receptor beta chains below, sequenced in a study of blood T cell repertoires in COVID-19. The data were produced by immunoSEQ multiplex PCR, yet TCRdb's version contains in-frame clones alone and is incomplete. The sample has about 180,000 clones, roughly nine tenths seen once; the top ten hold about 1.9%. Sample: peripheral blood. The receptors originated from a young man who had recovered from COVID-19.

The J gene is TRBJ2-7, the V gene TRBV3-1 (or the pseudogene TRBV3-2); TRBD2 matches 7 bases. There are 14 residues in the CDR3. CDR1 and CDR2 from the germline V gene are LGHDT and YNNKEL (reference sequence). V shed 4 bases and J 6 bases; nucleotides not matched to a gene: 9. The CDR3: CASSPRRLAVEQYF. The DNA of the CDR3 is TGTGCCAGCAGCCCCAGGAGGCTAGCGGTCGAGCAGTACTTC.

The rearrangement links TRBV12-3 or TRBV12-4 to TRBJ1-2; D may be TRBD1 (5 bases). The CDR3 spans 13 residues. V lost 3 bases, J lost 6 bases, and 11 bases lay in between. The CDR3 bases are TGTGCCAGCAGTTTTGTCAGGGCTGATGGCTACACCTTC. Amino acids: CASSFVRADGYTF.

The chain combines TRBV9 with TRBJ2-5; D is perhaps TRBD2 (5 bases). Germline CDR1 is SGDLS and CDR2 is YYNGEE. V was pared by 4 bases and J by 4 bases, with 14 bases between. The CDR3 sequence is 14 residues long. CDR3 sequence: CASSLEAVRETQYF. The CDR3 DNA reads TGTGCCAGCAGCCTGGAGGCCGTTCGAGAGACCCAGTACTTC.

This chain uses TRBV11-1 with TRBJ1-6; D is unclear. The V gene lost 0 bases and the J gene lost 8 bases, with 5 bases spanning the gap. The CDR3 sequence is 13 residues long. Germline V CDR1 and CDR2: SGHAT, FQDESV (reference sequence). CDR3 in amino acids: CASSLAEYSPLHF. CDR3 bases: TGTGCCAGCAGCTTAGCGGAGTATTCACCCCTCCACTTT.

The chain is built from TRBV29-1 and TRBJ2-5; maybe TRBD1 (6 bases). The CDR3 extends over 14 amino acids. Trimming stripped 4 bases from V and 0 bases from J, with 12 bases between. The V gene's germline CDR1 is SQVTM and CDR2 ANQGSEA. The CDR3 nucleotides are TGCAGCGTTGTACAGGGACGGTACCAAGAGACCCAGTACTTC. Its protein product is CSVVQGRYQETQYF. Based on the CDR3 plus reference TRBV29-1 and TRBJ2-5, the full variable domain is SAVISQKPSRDICQRGTSLTIQCQVDSQVTMMFWYRQQPGQSLTLIATANQGSEATYESGFVIDKFPISRPNLTFSTLTVSNMSPEDSSIYLCSVVQGRYQETQYFGPGTRLLVL.

The CDR3 DNA reads TGTGCCAGCAGCTTACCAGGGAAAGAGACCCAGTACTTC. Encoded protein: CASSLPGKETQYF. The rearrangement links TRBV5-5 to TRBJ2-5; tentatively, D is TRBD1 (5 bases). Germline V gene sequence: CDR1 SGHKS, CDR2 YYEKEE (reference sequence). This CDR3 comprises 13 residues. The V gene lost 2 bases and the J gene lost 3 bases, with 8 bases spanning the gap.

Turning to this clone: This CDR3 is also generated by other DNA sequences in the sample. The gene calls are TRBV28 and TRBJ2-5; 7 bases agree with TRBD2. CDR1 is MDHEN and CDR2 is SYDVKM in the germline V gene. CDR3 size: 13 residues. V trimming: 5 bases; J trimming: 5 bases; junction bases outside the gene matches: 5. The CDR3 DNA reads TGTGCCAGCAGTCTAGGGAGGGAGGAGACCCAGTACTTC. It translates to CASSLGREETQYF.

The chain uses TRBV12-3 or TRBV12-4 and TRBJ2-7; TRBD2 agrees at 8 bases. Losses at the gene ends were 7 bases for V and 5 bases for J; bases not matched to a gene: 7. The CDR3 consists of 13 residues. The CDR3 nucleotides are TGTGCCAGCACCCTTAGCGGGATCAACGAGCAGTACTTC. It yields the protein CASTLSGINEQYF.

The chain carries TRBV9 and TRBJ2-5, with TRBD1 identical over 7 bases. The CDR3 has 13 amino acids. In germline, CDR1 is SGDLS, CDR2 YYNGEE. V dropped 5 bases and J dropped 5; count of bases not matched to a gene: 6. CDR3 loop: CASSIQGSETQYF. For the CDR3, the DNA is TGTGCCAGCAGTATACAGGGGTCGGAGACCCAGTACTTC.

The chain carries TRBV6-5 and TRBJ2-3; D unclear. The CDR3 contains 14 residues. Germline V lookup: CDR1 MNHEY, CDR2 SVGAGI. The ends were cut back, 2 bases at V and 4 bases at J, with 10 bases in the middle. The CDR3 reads CASSYQVYSDTQYF. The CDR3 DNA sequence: TGTGCCAGCAGTTACCAGGTCTACTCAGATACGCAGTATTTT.

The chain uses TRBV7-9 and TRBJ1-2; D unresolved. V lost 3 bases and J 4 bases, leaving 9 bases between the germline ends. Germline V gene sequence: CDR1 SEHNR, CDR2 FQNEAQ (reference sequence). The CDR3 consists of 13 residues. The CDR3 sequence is CASSFPGFYGYTF. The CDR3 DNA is TGTGCCAGCAGCTTTCCAGGATTCTATGGCTACACCTTC.

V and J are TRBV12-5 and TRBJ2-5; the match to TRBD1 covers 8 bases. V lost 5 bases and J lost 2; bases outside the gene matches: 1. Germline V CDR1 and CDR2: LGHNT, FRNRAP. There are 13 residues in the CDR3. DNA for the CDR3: TGTGCTAGTGGTCAGGGGGCACAAGAGACCCAGTACTTC. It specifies CASGQGAQETQYF.

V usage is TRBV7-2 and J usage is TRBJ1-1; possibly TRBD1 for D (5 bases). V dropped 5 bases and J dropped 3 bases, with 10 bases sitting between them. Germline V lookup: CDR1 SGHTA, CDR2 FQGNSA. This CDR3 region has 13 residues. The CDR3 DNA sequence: TGTGCCAGCAGCCTCAGGGTGGACACTGAAGCTTTCTTT. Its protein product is CASSLRVDTEAFF.

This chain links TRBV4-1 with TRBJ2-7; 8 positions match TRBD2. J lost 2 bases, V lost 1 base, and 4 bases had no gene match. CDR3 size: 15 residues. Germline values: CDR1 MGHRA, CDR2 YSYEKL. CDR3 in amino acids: CASSQAAGAPYEQYF. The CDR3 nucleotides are TGCGCCAGCAGCCAAGCAGCGGGAGCCCCCTACGAGCAGTACTTC.

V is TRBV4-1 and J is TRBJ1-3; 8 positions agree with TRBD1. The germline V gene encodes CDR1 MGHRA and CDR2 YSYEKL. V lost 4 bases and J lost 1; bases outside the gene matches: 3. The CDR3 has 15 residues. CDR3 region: CASSPRTGSGNTIYF. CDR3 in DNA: TGCGCCAGCAGCCCGCGGACAGGGTCTGGAAACACCATATATTTT.

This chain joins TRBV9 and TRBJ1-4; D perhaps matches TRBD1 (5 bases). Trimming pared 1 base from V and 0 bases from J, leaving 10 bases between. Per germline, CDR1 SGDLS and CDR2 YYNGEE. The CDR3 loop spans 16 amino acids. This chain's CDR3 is CASSVHTGTTNEKLFF. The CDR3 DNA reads TGTGCCAGCAGCGTACACACAGGCACAACTAATGAAAAACTGTTTTTT. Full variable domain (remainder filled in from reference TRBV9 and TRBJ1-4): DSGVTQTPKHLITATGQRVTLRCSPRSGDLSVYWYQQSLDQGLQFLIQYYNGEERAKGNILERFSAQQFPDLHSELNLSSLELGDSALYFCASSVHTGTTNEKLFFGSGTQLSVL.

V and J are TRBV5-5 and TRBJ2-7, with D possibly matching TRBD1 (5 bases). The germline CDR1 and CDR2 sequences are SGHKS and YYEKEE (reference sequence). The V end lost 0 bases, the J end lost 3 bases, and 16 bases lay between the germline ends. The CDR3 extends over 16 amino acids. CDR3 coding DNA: TGTGCCAGCAGCTTGGTACCAGGGATCGAGAACTACGAGCAGTACTTC. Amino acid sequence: CASSLVPGIENYEQYF. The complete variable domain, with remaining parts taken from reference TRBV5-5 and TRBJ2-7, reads DAGVTQSPTHLIKTRGQQVTLRCSPISGHKSVSWYQQVLGQGPQFIFQYYEKEERGRGNFPDRFSARQFPNYSSELNVNALLLGDSALYLCASSLVPGIENYEQYFGPGTRLTVT.

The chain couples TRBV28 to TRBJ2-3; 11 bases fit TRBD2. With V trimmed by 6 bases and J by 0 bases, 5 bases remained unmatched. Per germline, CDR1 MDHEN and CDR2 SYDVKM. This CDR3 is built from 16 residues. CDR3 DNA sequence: TGTGCCAGCAGCCCGGGACTAGCGGAAAGCACAGATACGCAGTATTTT. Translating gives CASSPGLAESTDTQYF.

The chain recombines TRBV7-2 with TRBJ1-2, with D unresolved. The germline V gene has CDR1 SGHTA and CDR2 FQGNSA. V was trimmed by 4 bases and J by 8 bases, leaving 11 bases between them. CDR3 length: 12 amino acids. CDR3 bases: TGTGCCAGCAGCTCCGGGTCGCCAGGCTACACCTTC. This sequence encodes CASSSGSPGYTF.

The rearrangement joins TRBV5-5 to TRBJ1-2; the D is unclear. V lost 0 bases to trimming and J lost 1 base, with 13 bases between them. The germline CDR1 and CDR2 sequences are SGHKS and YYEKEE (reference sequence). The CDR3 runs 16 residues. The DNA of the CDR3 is TGTGCCAGCAGCTTGGCCCCTTTAGGAGTTAACTATGGCTACACCTTC. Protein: CASSLAPLGVNYGYTF.